These 24 T cell receptor beta chains share one sample of origin, sequenced in a study of blood T cell repertoires in COVID-19. The assay was immunoSEQ multiplex PCR, and TCRdb's table has in-frame clones only and misses some. The data contain roughly 290,000 clones, roughly four fifths of them seen just once; the ten biggest clones take up about 15%. The specimen sequenced was peripheral blood. These receptors were collected from a person between 65 and 79 years old with COVID-19, enrolled during active disease.

J is TRBJ2-1 and V is TRBV12-5, with TRBD2 identical over 9 bases. CDR1 is LGHNT and CDR2 is FRNRAP in the germline V gene. Germline trimming cut 3 bases from V and 9 bases from J; bases unmatched to any gene: 12. The CDR3 has 16 residues. DNA of the CDR3: TGTGCTAGTGGTTTCCGATCTAGCGGGATTCGGAGTGAGCAGTTCTTC. Its protein is CASGFRSSGIRSEQFF.

The genes are TRBV5-5 and TRBJ1-1; D is unclear. The CDR3 runs 14 residues. V was trimmed by 1 base and J by 2 bases, leaving 9 bases between them. CDR1 and CDR2 from the germline V gene are SGHKS and YYEKEE (reference sequence). As DNA, the CDR3 is TGTGCCAGCAGCTTGATCGCAGGAAACACTGAAGCTTTCTTT. It encodes CASSLIAGNTEAFF.

The V and J genes are TRBV6-1 and TRBJ1-4; 8 bases line up with TRBD1. Germline CDR1 and CDR2: MNHNS and SASEGT. The junction had 8 bases not matched to a gene; V was cut back by 0 bases and J by 8 bases. The CDR3 covers 16 residues. The CDR3 DNA follows: TGTGCCAGCAGTGAAGCGCAAGGACAGGGAAACGAAAAACTGTTTTTT. The encoded protein is CASSEAQGQGNEKLFF.

V is TRBV12-5 and J is TRBJ2-2; 13 bases align to TRBD2. Germline assignment: CDR1 LGHNT and CDR2 FRNRAP. With V trimmed by 3 bases and J by 0 bases, 10 bases remained unmatched. The CDR3 length is 20 residues. In nucleotides, the CDR3 is TGTGCTAGTGGTTTCTTAAGACTAGCGGGAGGTATCGCGAACACCGGGGAGCTGTTTTTT. Amino acids: CASGFLRLAGGIANTGELFF.

This chain's CDR3 is CASSQVRVSTDTQYF. The CDR3, as DNA: TGTGCCAGCAGCCAGGTCAGGGTTAGCACAGATACGCAGTATTTT. V and J are TRBV6-6 and TRBJ2-3; D possibly corresponds to TRBD1 (5 bases). The ends were cut back, 6 bases at V and 0 bases at J, with 13 bases in the middle. In germline, CDR1 is MNHNY, CDR2 SVGAGI (reference sequence). The CDR3 consists of 15 residues.

The V call is TRBV5-5, the J call TRBJ2-3, with D maybe TRBD2 (5 bases). This CDR3 comprises 14 residues. Germline V lookup: CDR1 SGHKS, CDR2 YYEKEE (reference sequence). The V end was cut by 4 bases, the J end by 4 bases, with 13 bases between. The CDR3 protein is CASSLGGLADTQYF. In DNA form, the CDR3 reads TGTGCCAGCAGCCTAGGAGGATTGGCAGATACGCAGTATTTT.

CDR3 bases: TGTGCCAGCACCCCTAGCGGGGGCTACCCCAATGCGGACACCGGGGAGCTGTTTTTT. It encodes CASTPSGGYPNADTGELFF. The rearrangement links TRBV2 to TRBJ2-2; 10 bases align to TRBD2. The CDR3 is 19 amino acids. The J segment lost 3 bases and the V segment lost 7 bases, leaving 17 bases of the junction unmatched. The germline gives CDR1 SNHLY, CDR2 FYNNEI.

In its sample, this clone was seen once. The chain joins TRBV5-4 to TRBJ2-7; TRBD2 aligns across 7 bases. Germline V lookup: CDR1 SGHNT, CDR2 YYREEE (reference sequence). V was pared by 2 bases and J by 2 bases, with 4 bases of the junction left unmatched. The CDR3 contains 14 residues. Here the CDR3 reads CASSFRGEPYEQYF. CDR3 nucleotide sequence: TGTGCCAGCAGCTTCCGGGGGGAACCCTACGAGCAGTACTTC.

This sequence joins TRBV7-7 and TRBJ2-1; 16 nucleotides agree with TRBD2. Per the germline V gene, CDR1 is SSHAT and CDR2 is FNYEAQ (reference sequence). V gave up 5 bases and J gave up 12 bases; unmatched junction bases: 19. The CDR3 loop spans 19 amino acids. The CDR3 DNA sequence: TGTGCCAGCAGCCGCCCCCCGGGACTAGCGGGAGGGTGGGAGGTAGGGCAGTTCTTC. Translation: CASSRPPGLAGGWEVGQFF. The complete variable domain, with remaining parts taken from reference TRBV7-7 and TRBJ2-1, reads GAGVSQSPRYKVTKRGQDVTLRCDPISSHATLYWYQQALGQGPEFLTYFNYEAQPDKSGLPSDRFSAERPEGSISTLTIQRTEQRDSAMYRCASSRPPGLAGGWEVGQFFGPGTRLTVL.

This clone was recorded only once. The J gene is TRBJ1-2, the V gene TRBV7-2, with 9 bases identical to TRBD1. Germline V CDR1 and CDR2: SGHTA, FQGNSA. The CDR3 sequence is 18 residues long. V gave up 3 bases and J gave up 0 bases; unmatched junction bases: 11. The CDR3 DNA reads TGTGCCAGCAGCTTGAGGACAGGGGCCAACTCCGCTAACTATGGCTACACCTTC. It encodes CASSLRTGANSANYGYTF. The variable domain in full, with the rest retrieved from reference TRBV7-2 and TRBJ1-2, is GAGVSQSPSNKVTEKGKDVELRCDPISGHTALYWYRQSLGQGLEFLIYFQGNSAPDKSGLPSDRFSAERTGGSVSTLTIQRTQQEDSAVYLCASSLRTGANSANYGYTFGSGTRLTVV.

This chain uses TRBV28 with TRBJ2-2; D is possibly TRBD2 (7 bases). The CDR3 has 16 residues. Trimming removed 4 bases at V and 4 bases at J, with 16 bases between. Germline V gene data show CDR1 as MDHEN and CDR2 as SYDVKM. DNA of the CDR3: TGTGCCAGCAGTTCGGGGGCGGGGAGGGGCACCGGGGAGCTGTTTTTT. Its protein is CASSSGAGRGTGELFF.

There are many counts of this clone. The rearrangement joins TRBV9 to TRBJ1-1; D might be TRBD1 (6 bases). Trimming cost V 4 bases and J 5 bases, with 12 bases left between them. The germline CDR1 and CDR2 sequences are SGDLS and YYNGEE. The CDR3 totals 13 residues. The CDR3: CASSLGQKTEAFF. CDR3 nucleotide sequence: TGTGCCAGCAGCCTCGGACAGAAGACTGAAGCTTTCTTT. Filled out from reference TRBV9 and TRBJ1-1, the complete variable domain reads DSGVTQTPKHLITATGQRVTLRCSPRSGDLSVYWYQQSLDQGLQFLIQYYNGEERAKGNILERFSAQQFPDLHSELNLSSLELGDSALYFCASSLGQKTEAFFGQGTRLTVV.

This sequence joins TRBV4-1 and TRBJ1-5, with D possibly matching TRBD1 (6 bases). Trimming took 3 bases from V and 6 from J, leaving 15 bases between them. CDR3 length equals 15 residues. Germline assignment: CDR1 MGHRA and CDR2 YSYEKL. The CDR3 DNA reads as TGCGCCAGCAGCCAGACGGACAGTTCAGGTCAGCCCCAGCATTTT. It translates to CASSQTDSSGQPQHF.

This rearrangement joins TRBV30 to TRBJ1-1, with 7 bases that match TRBD1. The CDR3 runs to 15 residues. Trimming at V came to 5 bases and at J to 0 bases, leaving 9 bases not matched to a gene. Germline V CDR1 and CDR2: GTSNPN, SVGIG (reference sequence). The CDR3 DNA follows: TGTGCCTGGCAAAAACCGGGACAGATGAACACTGAAGCTTTCTTT. It translates to CAWQKPGQMNTEAFF.

The chain has TRBV9 and TRBJ2-3; the match to TRBD1 covers 9 bases. Trimming at V came to 0 bases and at J to 2 bases, leaving 10 bases not matched to a gene. The CDR3 sequence is 18 residues long. Germline V gene lookup returns CDR1 SGDLS and CDR2 YYNGEE. Here the CDR3 DNA reads TGTGCCAGCAGCGTAGAGGCCGTGGACAGGGGATACACAGATACGCAGTATTTT. It encodes CASSVEAVDRGYTDTQYF.

The CDR3 reads CASSNSGRAPYEQYF. The CDR3 DNA reads as TGTGCCAGCAGCAACTCGGGGAGGGCCCCCTACGAGCAGTACTTC. The V call is TRBV28, the J call TRBJ2-7, with 7 positions matching TRBD2. Trimming took 6 bases from V and 2 from J; bases not matched to a gene: 10. The germline CDR1 and CDR2 sequences are MDHEN and SYDVKM. The CDR3 sequence is 15 residues long. Filled out from reference TRBV28 and TRBJ2-7, the complete variable domain reads DVKVTQSSRYLVKRTGEKVFLECVQDMDHENMFWYRQDPGLGLRLIYFSYDVKMKEKGDIPEGYSVSREKKERFSLILESASTNQTSMYLCASSNSGRAPYEQYFGPGTRLTVT.

The genes are TRBV4-1 and TRBJ2-1, with D tentatively TRBD1 (5 bases). V lost 1 base and J lost 1, with 14 bases in between. CDR1 is MGHRA, CDR2 YSYEKL, per germline. This CDR3 spans 17 amino acids. Here the CDR3 DNA reads TGCGCCAGCAGCCAAGTTCTGGGGCCAGCTTCCTACAATGAGCAGTTCTTC. Translated: CASSQVLGPASYNEQFF.

This chain links TRBV6-5 with TRBJ2-7, with TRBD1 matching 7 bases. CDR1 is MNHEY and CDR2 is SVGAGI in the germline V gene. V lost 5 bases and J lost 1; bases outside the gene matches: 5. The CDR3 contains 14 residues. The CDR3 DNA sequence: TGTGCCAGCAGTCAGACAGGGCGTTCCTACGAGCAGTACTTC. This gives the protein CASSQTGRSYEQYF.

The table lists this clone with a count of one. This chain connects TRBV28 to TRBJ1-6; D perhaps matches TRBD1 (5 bases). Germline CDR1 reads MDHEN; CDR2 reads SYDVKM. The CDR3 length is 16 residues. V was shortened by 1 base and J by 7 bases, with 14 bases between the two germline ends. The CDR3 bases are TGTGCCAGCAGTTTATATCAGGGACTTGGGAATTCACCCCTCCACTTT. As protein: CASSLYQGLGNSPLHF.

V and J are TRBV5-1 and TRBJ1-2; TRBD1 might be the D (6 bases). Trimming shortened V by 2 bases and J by 5 bases, and 13 bases separated the two germline ends. The CDR3 covers 14 residues. From germline, CDR1 is SGHRS and CDR2 YFSETQ. In DNA, the CDR3 is TGCGCCAGCAGCTTACAGGGCGGTGGTTATGGCTACACCTTC. Its translation: CASSLQGGGYGYTF.

The V gene is TRBV9, the J gene TRBJ1-1; the D is unclear. Germline CDR1 is SGDLS and CDR2 is YYNGEE. With 0 bases removed from V and 3 bases from J, the gap between germline ends came to 6 bases. The CDR3 runs to 13 residues. The CDR3 DNA sequence: TGTGCCAGCAGCGTAGACGGGGACACTGAAGCTTTCTTT. Amino acid sequence: CASSVDGDTEAFF.

The rearrangement joins TRBV7-2 to TRBJ1-5, with TRBD1 identical over 7 bases. V shed 8 bases, J shed 5 bases, and the junction held 6 bases outside the gene matches. The germline V gene has CDR1 SGHTA and CDR2 FQGNSA. The CDR3 totals 13 residues. Here the CDR3 DNA reads TGTGCCAGCGGCACCACAGGGGATCAGCCCCAGCATTTT. Its translation is CASGTTGDQPQHF.

The chain employs TRBV5-1 and TRBJ2-1, with TRBD2 matching over 11 bases. V dropped 4 bases and J dropped 2; count of bases not matched to a gene: 5. Germline assignment: CDR1 SGHRS and CDR2 YFSETQ. The CDR3 is 16 residues long. The CDR3 loop reads CASSVSGGAAYNEQFF. CDR3 nucleotides: TGCGCCAGCAGCGTTAGCGGGGGGGCCGCCTACAATGAGCAGTTCTTC.

The chain employs TRBV5-1 and TRBJ2-3, with 9 bases matching TRBD2. Germline V lookup: CDR1 SGHRS, CDR2 YFSETQ. This CDR3 is built from 18 residues. Unmatched junction bases numbered 14, after V lost 4 bases and J lost 2 bases. CDR3 sequence: CASSRSGRTSTFTDTQYF. In DNA, the CDR3 is TGCGCCAGCAGCCGAAGCGGGAGGACCTCAACCTTCACAGATACGCAGTATTTT.